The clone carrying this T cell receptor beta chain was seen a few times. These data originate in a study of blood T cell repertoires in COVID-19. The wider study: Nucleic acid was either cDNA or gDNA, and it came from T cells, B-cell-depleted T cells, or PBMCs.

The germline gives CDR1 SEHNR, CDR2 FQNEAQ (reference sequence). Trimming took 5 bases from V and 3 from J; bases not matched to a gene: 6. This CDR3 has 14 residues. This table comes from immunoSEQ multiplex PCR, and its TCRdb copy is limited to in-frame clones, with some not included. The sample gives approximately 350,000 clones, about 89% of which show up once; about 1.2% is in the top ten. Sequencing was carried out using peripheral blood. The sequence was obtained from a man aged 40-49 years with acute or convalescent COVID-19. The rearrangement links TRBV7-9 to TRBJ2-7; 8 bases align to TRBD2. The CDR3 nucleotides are TGTGCCAGCAGCATAGAGGGGACTAGCTACGAGCAGTACTTC. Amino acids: CASSIEGTSYEQYF.